Presented here are 20 T cell receptor beta chains from one specimen sequenced in a study of blood T cell repertoires in COVID-19. TCRdb's table, derived via immunoSEQ multiplex PCR, lists solely in-frame clones and lacks some. The data show fewer than 300,000 clones, with about four fifths seen just once and 9.4% held by the top ten. Sequenced sample: peripheral blood. The receptor set was obtained from a woman aged 50 to 60 who had recovered from COVID-19.

This rearrangement joins TRBV10-3 to TRBJ1-3; D unresolved. CDR3 length: 14 amino acids. Germline CDR1 and CDR2: ENHRY and SYGVKD. V was shortened by 6 bases and J by 2 bases, with 11 bases between the two germline ends. DNA of the CDR3: TGTGCCATCAGATACCAAGAGGCTGGAAACACCATATATTTT. This translates into CAIRYQEAGNTIYF.

The V and J genes are TRBV5-1 and TRBJ1-1; possibly TRBD1 for D (6 bases). V dropped 5 bases and J dropped 7 bases, with 12 bases sitting between them. The length of the CDR3 is 12 residues. Germline V gives CDR1 SGHRS, CDR2 YFSETQ. CDR3 nucleotides: TGCGCCAGCAGTTCGACAGGACTTGAAGCTTTCTTT. Translated, it gives CASSSTGLEAFF.

The V and J genes are TRBV19 and TRBJ1-2; D call uncertain. Per germline, CDR1 LNHDA and CDR2 SQIVND (reference sequence). The V end lost 3 bases, the J end lost 5 bases, and 10 bases lay between the germline ends. The CDR3 is 13 residues long. CDR3 in DNA: TGTGCCAGTAGTATTAACACGGGGTATGGCTACACCTTC. The encoded protein is CASSINTGYGYTF.

This clone was seen only a few times. The chain recombines TRBV3-1 (or the pseudogene TRBV3-2) with TRBJ2-7; 8 bases line up with TRBD2. The J segment lost 9 bases and the V segment lost 1 base, leaving 11 bases of the junction unmatched. The CDR3 is 15 amino acids. Germline-derived CDR1 and CDR2 are LGHDT and YNNKEL (reference sequence). CDR3 DNA: TGTGCCAGCAGCCAAGTTCTACAGCGGGGGTCGTGGCAGTACTTC. It codes for CASSQVLQRGSWQYF.

The chain couples TRBV13 to TRBJ2-5; 8 bases are a match to TRBD2. The CDR3 totals 16 residues. V trimming: 3 bases; J trimming: 0 bases; junction bases outside the gene matches: 6. Per the germline V gene, CDR1 is PRHDT and CDR2 is FYEKMQ (reference sequence). CDR3 sequence: CASSFSGAGDQETQYF. CDR3 coding DNA: TGTGCCAGCAGCTTTTCGGGAGCGGGGGACCAAGAGACCCAGTACTTC.

This clone was counted a single time. The chain recombines TRBV7-9 with TRBJ2-1; 11 nucleotides align to TRBD2. Trimming at V came to 5 bases and at J to 0 bases, leaving 12 bases not matched to a gene. The CDR3 runs 19 residues. Germline V lookup: CDR1 SEHNR, CDR2 FQNEAQ (reference sequence). CDR3 loop: CASSPRGTSGGYSYNEQFF. The CDR3, as DNA: TGTGCCAGCAGCCCTAGGGGAACTAGCGGGGGTTACTCCTACAATGAGCAGTTCTTC. Full variable domain (rest looked up from reference TRBV7-9 and TRBJ2-1): DTGVSQNPRHKITKRGQNVTFRCDPISEHNRLYWYRQTLGQGPEFLTYFQNEAQLEKSRLLSDRFSAERPKGSFSTLEIQRTEQGDSAMYLCASSPRGTSGGYSYNEQFFGPGTRLTVL.

The V gene is TRBV12-1, the J gene TRBJ1-5; TRBD1 is taken as the D call from the table, unchecked against the DNA. TRBV12-1 constitutes a pseudogene. This CDR3 has 15 amino acids. This CDR3 is CASSYTGTGRQPQHF. The CDR3 nucleotides are TGTGCCAGCAGTTATACCGGGACAGGGAGACAGCCCCAGCATTTT.

The chain has TRBV6-2 or TRBV6-3 and TRBJ1-4; 8 bases align to TRBD1. V shed 0 bases and J 8 bases; nucleotides not matched to a gene: 20. The length of the CDR3 is 20 residues. Germline CDR1 and CDR2: MNHEY and SVGEGT. In DNA, the CDR3 is TGTGCCAGCAGTTACTCTAGCCGAAGCAGAACAGGGGGAAGGGGAGAAAAACTGTTTTTT. Its translation is CASSYSSRSRTGGRGEKLFF.

The V and J genes are TRBV24-1 and TRBJ2-1; D possibly corresponds to TRBD2 (5 bases). The CDR3 runs 17 residues. Trimming took 0 bases from V and 5 from J, leaving 16 bases between them. The germline CDR1 and CDR2 sequences are KGHDR and SFDVKD. The CDR3 loop is CATSDLTGASGDNEQFF. Here the CDR3 DNA reads TGTGCCACCAGTGATTTGACTGGCGCCAGCGGCGACAATGAGCAGTTCTTC.

V usage is TRBV7-3 and J usage is TRBJ2-1, with 14 bases identical to TRBD2. This CDR3 has 15 residues. Germline values: CDR1 SGHTA, CDR2 FQGTGA. The V segment lost 5 bases and the J segment 10 bases; nucleotides outside the gene matches: 7. CDR3 in amino acids: CASSLGLAGVTEQFF. CDR3 DNA: TGTGCCAGCAGCCTGGGACTAGCGGGAGTAACCGAGCAGTTCTTC.

For the CDR3, the DNA is TGTGCCAGCAGCCGCGGGGGGGCCGGGGAGACCCAGTACTTC. This gives the protein CASSRGGAGETQYF. V usage is TRBV7-2 and J usage is TRBJ2-5; 9 bases map to TRBD2. The CDR3 runs to 14 residues. V dropped 5 bases and J dropped 5; count of bases not matched to a gene: 6. Germline CDR1 SGHTA, CDR2 FQGNSA. The full variable domain, in which reference TRBV7-2 and TRBJ2-5 provide the parts outside the CDR3, is GAGVSQSPSNKVTEKGKDVELRCDPISGHTALYWYRQSLGQGLEFLIYFQGNSAPDKSGLPSDRFSAERTGGSVSTLTIQRTQQEDSAVYLCASSRGGAGETQYFGPGTRLLVL.

This chain joins TRBV9 and TRBJ2-7; D unclear. Trimming removed 3 bases at V and 4 bases at J, with 11 bases between. The CDR3 contains 13 residues. Germline assignment: CDR1 SGDLS and CDR2 YYNGEE. CDR3 residues: CASSGPQDYEQYF. The CDR3 DNA follows: TGTGCCAGCAGCGGGCCCCAAGATTACGAGCAGTACTTC.

This clone has just one count. The V and J genes are TRBV30 and TRBJ2-7; TRBD2 might be the D (6 bases). The CDR3 length is 13 residues. In germline, CDR1 is GTSNPN, CDR2 SVGIG (reference sequence). Trimming removed 0 bases from V and 6 bases from J, with 12 bases in between. The CDR3 DNA follows: TGTGCCTGGAGTGTTCGGGAGAATGGCGAGCAGTACTTC. Translation: CAWSVRENGEQYF.

The chain recombines TRBV4-3 with TRBJ2-7; possible D gene TRBD2, 6 bases. The germline CDR1 and CDR2 sequences are LGHNA and YSLEER. The CDR3 sequence is 15 residues long. Trimming cost V 0 bases and J 6 bases, with 15 bases left between them. Here the CDR3 reads CASSQDHTRGAEQYF. For the CDR3, the DNA is TGCGCCAGCAGCCAAGATCACACCCGCGGGGCCGAGCAGTACTTC.

V and J are TRBV9 and TRBJ2-6; 9 bases are shared with TRBD2. This CDR3 is 22 amino acids long. Germline V lookup: CDR1 SGDLS, CDR2 YYNGEE. V dropped 3 bases and J dropped 0; count of bases not matched to a gene: 19. In DNA, the CDR3 is TGTGCCAGCAGCGACGGGAGGCGGGGGGGCATGAGCCCCTCCTCTGGGGCCAACGTCCTGACTTTC. Translation: CASSDGRRGGMSPSSGANVLTF. The entire variable domain, with the rest obtained from reference TRBV9 and TRBJ2-6, is as follows: DSGVTQTPKHLITATGQRVTLRCSPRSGDLSVYWYQQSLDQGLQFLIQYYNGEERAKGNILERFSAQQFPDLHSELNLSSLELGDSALYFCASSDGRRGGMSPSSGANVLTFGAGSRLTVL.

This clone was seen a handful of times. The chain couples TRBV12-3 or TRBV12-4 to TRBJ1-2; D is perhaps TRBD1 (5 bases). The CDR3 length is 11 residues. Trimming left V 7 bases short and J 8 bases short, with 11 bases between. CDR3 protein: CASKGLYGYTF. CDR3 bases: TGTGCCAGCAAGGGGTTGTACGGCTACACCTTC.

The chain joins TRBV7-6 to TRBJ1-6; 9 bases match TRBD1. Germline-derived CDR1 and CDR2 are SGHVS and FNYEAQ. V shed 0 bases, J shed 10 bases, and the junction held 16 bases outside the gene matches. The CDR3 runs to 19 residues. The CDR3 DNA sequence: TGTGCCAGCAGCTTAGCTCATAGGGGACAGGGATTGGTACGGTCACCCCTCCACTTT. Translating gives CASSLAHRGQGLVRSPLHF.

The chain has TRBV27 and TRBJ2-1, with a possible D match to TRBD2 (6 bases). The length of the CDR3 is 11 residues. V lost 7 bases to trimming and J lost 9 bases, with 10 bases between them. The germline gives CDR1 MNHEY, CDR2 SMNVEV (reference sequence). The CDR3 protein is CASTLGGEQFF. CDR3 bases: TGTGCCAGCACTTTGGGGGGTGAGCAGTTCTTC.

The chain is built from TRBV4-3 and TRBJ2-5; 7 nucleotides match TRBD1. The CDR3 runs 15 residues. The V and J ends lost 0 bases and 5 bases, in that order; junction bases with no gene match: 6. Germline CDR1 reads LGHNA; CDR2 reads YSLEER. Here the CDR3 DNA reads TGCGCCAGCAGCCAAGAGCTGACAGGGTGGGAGACCCAGTACTTC. As protein: CASSQELTGWETQYF.

CDR3 coding DNA: TGTGCCATCAGTGATCTGGGGGGGCGAGTCTCTGGAAACACCATATATTTT. The encoded protein is CAISDLGGRVSGNTIYF. This chain connects TRBV10-3 to TRBJ1-3; D might be TRBD1 (6 bases). The germline V and J ends were trimmed by 3 bases and 0 bases, with 15 bases remaining between them. Germline CDR1 ENHRY, CDR2 SYGVKD. The CDR3 contains 17 residues.